The 8 T cell receptor beta chains given below trace back to one sample, sequenced in a study of T cells in Graves' hyperthyroidism and ophthalmopathy. Authors of the study amplified TCR beta CDR3 regions from RNA transcripts. An initial round of RT-PCR targeting the TCR CDR3 relied on the HTBI primer set. TCRdb reprocessed the multiplex PCR reads via MiXCR and lists one record per CDR3 protein. This sample has about 610,000 distinct CDR3 sequences, with roughly 15% found just once. Sequenced input: blood. These receptors came from a woman aged 40 to 50 with Graves' ophthalmopathy.

This chain links TRBV6-2 or TRBV6-3 with TRBJ2-7; a weak D match, TRBD2 (5 bases). V lost 7 bases and J 5 bases, leaving 21 bases between the germline ends. The CDR3 sequence is 15 residues long. From germline, CDR1 is MNHEY and CDR2 SVGEGT. The CDR3 is CASTVVARFTDEQYF. For the CDR3, the DNA is TGTGCCAGCACCGTAGTAGCGCGGTTTACCGACGAGCAGTACTTC.

This clonotype was found a few times. V usage is TRBV20-1 and J usage is TRBJ2-7; tentative D call: TRBD2 (5 bases). Germline loops: CDR1 DFQATT, CDR2 SNEGSKA (reference sequence). The CDR3 has 12 amino acids. The ends were cut back, 5 bases at V and 7 bases at J, with 15 bases in the middle. The CDR3 reads CSARDYQFEQYF. CDR3 sequence (DNA): TGCAGTGCTCGCGACTACCAATTTGAGCAGTACTTC.

This clonotype appeared a few times. The chain links TRBV20-1 to TRBJ2-7; 7 positions match TRBD1. CDR1 and CDR2 from the germline V gene are DFQATT and SNEGSKA (reference sequence). With V trimmed by 0 bases and J by 5 bases, 10 bases remained unmatched. CDR3 length: 15 amino acids. The CDR3 DNA reads TGCAGTGCTAGAGAACTGGGACAGCCAGGCGACGAGCAGTACTTC. Its protein is CSARELGQPGDEQYF.

A few counts support this clonotype. This sequence joins TRBV11-1 and TRBJ2-7, with a tentative D call TRBD2 (6 bases). Germline values: CDR1 SGHAT, CDR2 FQDESV (reference sequence). Trimming took 2 bases from V and 2 from J, leaving 22 bases between them. The CDR3 extends over 18 amino acids. This CDR3 is CASSLRAITGGIAYEQYF. In DNA form, the CDR3 reads TGTGCCAGCAGCTTAAGGGCAATCACCGGGGGAATAGCCTACGAGCAGTACTTC.

This clonotype occurred many times. This chain connects TRBV6-1 to TRBJ2-7, with D tentatively TRBD1 (6 bases). Trimming removed 7 bases at V and 5 bases at J, with 18 bases between. Germline V CDR1 and CDR2: MNHNS, SASEGT. This CDR3 region has 14 residues. The CDR3: CASKTGHQEDEQYF. The CDR3 DNA is TGTGCCAGCAAGACGGGACATCAGGAGGACGAGCAGTACTTC.

This clonotype was detected only a few times. This chain uses TRBV7-2 with TRBJ2-5; D remains unclear. The germline CDR1 and CDR2 sequences are SGHTA and FQGNSA. The CDR3 has 13 residues. V was pared by 4 bases and J by 1 base, with 7 bases between. The CDR3 protein is CASSSYTQETQYF. The CDR3 DNA reads as TGTGCCAGCAGCTCCTATACCCAAGAGACCCAGTACTTC.

Many counts were recorded for this clonotype. V and J are TRBV28 and TRBJ2-7; tentatively, D is TRBD1 (7 bases). The CDR3 is made up of 12 amino acids. Trimming removed 11 bases at V and 2 bases at J, with 13 bases between. CDR1 and CDR2 from the germline V gene are MDHEN and SYDVKM. CDR3 amino acids: CAAAGQTYEQYF. The CDR3 region has the DNA TGTGCCGCCGCGGGACAGACCTACGAGCAGTACTTC.

This clonotype was seen ten or more times. J is TRBJ2-7 and V is TRBV13, with TRBD1 matching 8 bases. The CDR3 sequence is 16 residues long. CDR1 is PRHDT and CDR2 is FYEKMQ in the germline V gene (reference sequence). Germline trimming cut 4 bases from V and 5 bases from J; bases unmatched to any gene: 13. CDR3: CASSSLQGARIHEQYF. The CDR3 bases are TGTGCCAGCAGCTCCCTCCAGGGGGCTAGGATTCACGAGCAGTACTTC.